The 31 T cell receptor beta chains presented below share a single source sample, sequenced in a study of regulatory T cells in long-lasting Graves disease. CDR3 regions were amplified by Arm-PCR using iRepertoire HTBI primers to build TCR beta libraries. In TCRdb, the multiplex PCR reads were re-called with MiXCR into one record per CDR3 protein. The sample records 500,000 to 700,000 distinct CDR3 sequences, roughly 16% being singletons. Sample time point: newly diagnosed GD, antithyroid drugs for less than 3 months. Making the TCR library involved RNA that had been extracted from PBMCs. The same sample was also used in a study of T cells in Graves' hyperthyroidism and ophthalmopathy.

Material: peripheral blood mononuclear cells (PBMCs), obtained at new diagnosis, from a patient treated with antithyroid drugs. The receptor source for this set is a young woman with Graves disease.

This clonotype was seen a handful of times. CDR3 residues: CASSLLGRMNTEAFF. The DNA for the CDR3 is TGTGCCAGCAGTTTATTGGGACGGATGAACACTGAAGCTTTCTTT. This chain joins TRBV28 and TRBJ1-1; a possible D gene is TRBD1 (5 bases). Germline CDR1 is MDHEN and CDR2 is SYDVKM. This CDR3 has 15 residues. V was trimmed by 1 base and J by 0 bases, leaving 9 bases between them.

There are many counts of this clonotype. The junction differs from germline at one of its ends, possibly a read error. V and J are TRBV5-1 and TRBJ2-3; D uncertain. Germline CDR1 reads SGHRS; CDR2 reads YFSETQ. The CDR3 contains 13 residues. The CDR3 sequence: CASSFGSTDTQYF. The CDR3 DNA sequence: TGTGCCAGCAGTTTCGGGAGCACAGATACGCAGTATTTT. The whole variable domain, filled in from reference TRBV5-1 and TRBJ2-3, reads KAGVTQTPRYLIKTRGQQVTLSCSPISGHRSVSWYQQTPGQGLQFLFEYFSETQRNKGNFPGRFSGRQFSNSRSEMNVSTLELGDSALYLCASSFGSTDTQYFGPGTRLTVL.

Many counts were recorded for this clonotype. The chain couples TRBV12-3 or TRBV12-4 to TRBJ1-3; D is unresolved. This CDR3 spans 14 amino acids. Trimming stripped 6 bases from V and 3 bases from J, with 12 bases between. The CDR3 DNA follows: TGTGCCAGCAGAAAGTCCGGGGTTGGAAACACCATATATTTT. It yields the protein CASRKSGVGNTIYF.

This clonotype was seen at least ten times. Written as DNA, the CDR3 is TGTGCCACCAGTGATCCCCTTAATCCCCGCTATGGCTACACCTTC. Amino acid sequence: CATSDPLNPRYGYTF. The chain uses TRBV24-1 and TRBJ1-2; D is unclear. V lost 3 bases and J lost 4, with 14 bases in between. This CDR3 is 15 amino acids long. In germline, CDR1 is KGHDR, CDR2 SFDVKD.

The sample holds many counts of this clonotype. CDR3 nucleotide sequence: TGTGCCAGCAGCTTGGGACAGACCTACGAGCAGTACTTC. Protein: CASSLGQTYEQYF. The chain carries TRBV27 and TRBJ2-7; 7 bases fit TRBD1. J gave up 2 bases and V 6 bases, and 4 bases lay outside the gene matches. This CDR3 comprises 13 residues. Germline CDR1 is MNHEY and CDR2 is SMNVEV (reference sequence).

The table lists this clonotype with many counts. The V call is TRBV7-2, the J call TRBJ2-1, with 10 bases identical to TRBD2. CDR3 length equals 15 residues. V was clipped by 5 bases and J by 8 bases; unmatched bases: 9. From germline, CDR1 is SGHTA and CDR2 FQGNSA. CDR3 sequence reads: CASSASGTSVHEQFF. The CDR3 nucleotides read TGTGCCAGCAGCGCCTCCGGGACTAGCGTCCATGAGCAGTTCTTC.

This clonotype has a handful of counts. The V call is TRBV19, the J call TRBJ1-6, with 7 bases matching TRBD1. CDR1 is LNHDA, CDR2 SQIVND, per germline (reference sequence). V dropped 3 bases and J dropped 7; count of bases not matched to a gene: 6. The CDR3 consists of 15 residues. The CDR3 nucleotides read TGTGCCAGTAGTATTACAGGGGTCGTCAATTCACCCCTCCACTTT. This gives the protein CASSITGVVNSPLHF.

The chain employs TRBV6-1 and TRBJ1-2, with TRBD1 matching over 7 bases. The CDR3 contains 13 residues. The germline gives CDR1 MNHNS, CDR2 SASEGT. The CDR3 DNA reads as TGTACCAACAGGGGAAACTCAAGAGGCGGCTACACCTTC. Protein sequence: CTNRGNSRGGYTF.

This clonotype has at least ten counts. This chain links TRBV3-1 with TRBJ1-1, with D unresolved. This CDR3 has 12 amino acids. Trimming removed 2 bases at V and 7 bases at J, with 8 bases between. From germline, CDR1 is LGHDT and CDR2 YNNKEL (reference sequence). The CDR3: CASSQMGLEAFF. The CDR3 DNA is TGTGCCAGCAGCCAAATGGGCCTTGAAGCTTTCTTT.

This clonotype was detected ten times or more. The rearrangement joins TRBV6-2 or TRBV6-3 to TRBJ2-6; weak D call: TRBD2 (7 bases). Germline V CDR1 and CDR2: MNHEY, SVGEGT. The length of the CDR3 is 14 residues. V lost 10 bases, J lost 4 bases, and 14 bases lay in between. The CDR3 here is CATTAGAGANVLTF. Here the CDR3 DNA reads TGTGCCACAACGGCGGGGGCCGGGGCCAACGTCCTGACTTTC.

This clonotype turned up a few times. J is TRBJ2-1 and V is TRBV28; no reliable D call. The V end was cut by 5 bases, the J end by 6 bases, with 11 bases between. The germline CDR1 and CDR2 sequences are MDHEN and SYDVKM. This CDR3 is built from 13 residues. The CDR3 reads CASSAAQINEQFF. DNA for the CDR3: TGTGCCAGCAGTGCGGCCCAGATCAATGAGCAGTTCTTC.

This chain uses TRBV10-3 with TRBJ2-3; D is possibly TRBD2 (5 bases). From germline, CDR1 is ENHRY and CDR2 SYGVKD. The CDR3 is made up of 15 amino acids. V lost 2 bases to trimming and J lost 5 bases, with 14 bases between them. The CDR3 protein is CAISENFGVQDTQYF. CDR3 coding DNA: TGTGCCATCAGTGAGAATTTCGGGGTACAAGATACGCAGTATTTT.

This chain connects TRBV7-9 to TRBJ2-7; D is uncertain. CDR1 is SEHNR and CDR2 is FQNEAQ in the germline V gene (reference sequence). CDR3 size: 15 residues. Trimming removed 5 bases from V and 2 bases from J, with 16 bases in between. This CDR3 reads CASSRRWVHPYEQYF. The DNA of the CDR3 is TGTGCCAGCAGCCGCCGTTGGGTACACCCCTACGAGCAGTACTTC.

V and J are TRBV5-1 and TRBJ2-1; TRBD1 matches 8 bases. The V gene end was trimmed by 4 bases and the J gene end by 7 bases; junction bases not matched to a gene: 4. The CDR3 loop spans 13 amino acids. Germline V gene lookup returns CDR1 SGHRS and CDR2 YFSETQ. The CDR3 DNA is TGCGCCAGCAGCCAGGACAGGGCTAATGAGCAGTTCTTC. Translating it yields CASSQDRANEQFF.

The genes are TRBV2 and TRBJ2-4, with D unresolved. This CDR3 has 14 residues. From germline, CDR1 is SNHLY and CDR2 FYNNEI. V gave up 7 bases and J gave up 4 bases, with 14 bases separating them. The CDR3 reads CASTKEAAKNIQYF. For the CDR3, the DNA is TGTGCCAGCACCAAAGAAGCAGCTAAAAACATTCAGTACTTC.

The chain is built from TRBV12-3 or TRBV12-4 and TRBJ2-3; D unresolved. The CDR3 is 13 amino acids. The V end was cut by 1 base, the J end by 2 bases, with 4 bases between. DNA for the CDR3: TGTGCCAGCAGTTTAGTATACACAGATACGCAGTATTTT. Its translation: CASSLVYTDTQYF.

This clonotype was detected ten times or more. This rearrangement joins TRBV28 to TRBJ2-6; the D is unclear. Germline CDR1 reads MDHEN; CDR2 reads SYDVKM. The CDR3 totals 13 residues. Trimming took 11 bases from V and 2 from J, leaving 10 bases between them. The CDR3 loop is CALKGTGANVLTF. CDR3 nucleotides: TGTGCCTTGAAGGGAACTGGGGCCAACGTCCTGACTTTC.

This chain uses TRBV18 with TRBJ2-5; D not resolved. This CDR3 comprises 15 residues. Germline CDR1 is KGHSH and CDR2 is LQKENI. V was pared by 5 bases and J by 5 bases, with 18 bases between. The CDR3 bases are TGTGCCAGCTCAAAAATGCTTACTGACATGGAGACCCAGTACTTC. It yields the protein CASSKMLTDMETQYF.

This clonotype has a handful of counts. The chain is built from TRBV24-1 and TRBJ2-2; D gene uncertain. The CDR3 totals 15 residues. Germline CDR1 KGHDR, CDR2 SFDVKD. Trimming took off 3 bases at V and 3 bases at J, with 10 bases between the two ends. For the CDR3, the DNA is TGTGCCACCAGTGATCGGCGGACGCACACCGGGGAGCTGTTTTTT. It codes for CATSDRRTHTGELFF.

At least ten counts were recorded for this clonotype. The V and J genes are TRBV7-3 and TRBJ1-5; D gene unclear. CDR3 length: 13 amino acids. The V and J ends lost 2 bases and 5 bases respectively, with 7 bases between them. From germline, CDR1 is SGHTA and CDR2 FQGTGA. CDR3 coding DNA: TGTGCCAGCAGCTTATGGGGAGATCAGCCCCAGCATTTT. Translating it yields CASSLWGDQPQHF.

A few counts support this clonotype. This CDR3 reads CASSVGPGPAETQYF. CDR3 nucleotide sequence: TGTGCCAGCAGCGTAGGCCCAGGTCCGGCAGAGACCCAGTACTTC. The chain employs TRBV9 and TRBJ2-5; D is unclear. The CDR3 contains 15 residues. CDR1 is SGDLS and CDR2 is YYNGEE in the germline V gene. The germline V and J ends were trimmed by 0 bases and 4 bases, with 13 bases remaining between them.

The chain carries TRBV4-1 and TRBJ1-6; 8 bases fit TRBD1. The CDR3 covers 15 residues. Germline V CDR1 and CDR2: MGHRA, YSYEKL. V was pared by 1 base and J by 10 bases, with 6 bases of the junction left unmatched. The CDR3 reads CASSQAGQGRSPLHF. The CDR3 bases are TGCGCCAGCAGCCAAGCCGGACAGGGCAGGTCACCCCTCCACTTT.

This clonotype was seen ten or more times. This sequence joins TRBV28 and TRBJ1-5; 7 positions match TRBD1. Germline-derived CDR1 and CDR2 are MDHEN and SYDVKM. This CDR3 contains 13 residues. V lost 8 bases to trimming and J lost 7 bases; unmatched junction nucleotides: 8. CDR3 DNA: TGTGCCAGCTCTCGAGGGGGCGGGCAGCCCCAGCATTTT. It codes for CASSRGGGQPQHF. The full variable domain, rest sourced from reference TRBV28 and TRBJ1-5, is DVKVTQSSRYLVKRTGEKVFLECVQDMDHENMFWYRQDPGLGLRLIYFSYDVKMKEKGDIPEGYSVSREKKERFSLILESASTNQTSMYLCASSRGGGQPQHFGDGTRLSIL.

This clonotype was counted ten times or more. This chain uses TRBV7-8 with TRBJ2-2; D possibly corresponds to TRBD2 (6 bases). The V gene's germline CDR1 is SGHVS and CDR2 FQNEAQ. This CDR3 has 15 amino acids. V was clipped by 3 bases and J by 3 bases, with 11 bases between them. CDR3 DNA sequence: TGTGCCAGCAGCTTGAGGGACTCTTACACCGGGGAGCTGTTTTTT. Translating it yields CASSLRDSYTGELFF.

Only a few counts were recorded for this clonotype. CDR3 sequence reads: CASSLGPGRDNSPLHF. In nucleotides, the CDR3 is TGTGCCAGCAGTTTAGGCCCGGGACGGGATAATTCACCCCTCCACTTT. V is TRBV28 and J is TRBJ1-6; D is possibly TRBD1 (5 bases). The CDR3 consists of 16 residues. Trimming took off 2 bases at V and 5 bases at J, with 13 bases between the two ends. Germline lookup yields CDR1 MDHEN and CDR2 SYDVKM.

This clonotype was detected a few times. The chain links TRBV6-4 to TRBJ1-2, with 7 bases matching TRBD1. The CDR3 contains 17 residues. CDR1 is MRHNA, CDR2 SNTAGT, per germline. The J segment lost 9 bases and the V segment lost 8 bases, leaving 24 bases of the junction unmatched. DNA for the CDR3: TGTGCCAGCCCTATCCACCGGGACAGCCGTTATTTTCCTAGCTACACCTTC. Translating gives CASPIHRDSRYFPSYTF.

This clonotype was observed a few times. This chain uses TRBV3-1 with TRBJ2-2; 12 positions agree with TRBD2. After removal of 7 bases from V and 7 bases from J, the junction contained 4 bases not matched to a gene. This CDR3 comprises 14 residues. In germline, CDR1 is LGHDT, CDR2 YNNKEL (reference sequence). Here the CDR3 DNA reads TGTGCCAGCAAACCGGGACTAGCGGGCGGGGAGCTGTTTTTT. This encodes CASKPGLAGGELFF.

This clonotype was detected many times. The gene calls are TRBV27 and TRBJ2-7; 11 bases agree with TRBD1. Germline V CDR1 and CDR2: MNHEY, SMNVEV (reference sequence). J was trimmed by 4 bases and V by 8 bases; bases with no gene match: 4. The CDR3 totals 13 residues. The CDR3 DNA sequence: TGTGCCAGCGGGGACAGGGGGGGATACGAGCAGTACTTC. Translated: CASGDRGGYEQYF.

The chain recombines TRBV11-2 with TRBJ1-2; 8 bases line up with TRBD1. The J segment lost 2 bases and the V segment lost 5 bases, leaving 7 bases of the junction unmatched. This CDR3 comprises 15 residues. Germline-derived CDR1 and CDR2 are SGHAT and FQNNGV. The CDR3 spells CASSPTGGENYGYTF. In DNA, the CDR3 is TGTGCCAGCAGCCCCACAGGGGGGGAAAACTATGGCTACACCTTC.

The table lists this clonotype with a few counts. The chain employs TRBV9 and TRBJ1-2, with TRBD1 as a possible D gene (6 bases). The CDR3 has 16 amino acids. Per the germline V gene, CDR1 is SGDLS and CDR2 is YYNGEE. V was clipped by 0 bases and J by 2 bases, with 14 bases between them. Here the CDR3 reads CASSVDPGTTNYGYTF. The CDR3 DNA is TGTGCCAGCAGCGTAGACCCTGGGACAACCAACTATGGCTACACCTTC.

This clonotype was recorded many times. This chain links TRBV3-1 with TRBJ2-1; D uncertain. The CDR3 is 12 residues long. Germline CDR1 LGHDT, CDR2 YNNKEL (reference sequence). Trimming removed 4 bases from V and 6 bases from J, with 7 bases in between. The CDR3 DNA sequence: TGTGCCAGCAGCCGAGGTGGCAATGAGCAGTTCTTC. Translated, it gives CASSRGGNEQFF.